This is a list of T cell receptor beta chains from one sample in a study of T cells after yellow fever vaccination. TCRdb itself ran the 5' RACE reads through MiXCR, one entry per CDR3 protein. This repertoire shows over 300,000 distinct CDR3 sequences, roughly 4% found once; its top ten account for 23%. Sequenced here: PBMCs, sampled on the day of the yellow fever booster vaccination. Receptors originate from a man younger than 35 who received the YFV17D yellow fever vaccine. Both conserved end residues are part of each CDR3. A D gene is named only where the DNA matches it firmly. Not all rows give a size; the values are once, few, many and, for expanded clones, a class.

V: TRBV28
size: -
J: TRBJ2-5
D: -
DNA: TGTGCCAGCAGTTTTACGCGGGGGCCTCTAGAGACCCAGTACTTC
CDR3: CASSFTRGPLETQYF

V: TRBV10-1
size: many
J: TRBJ1-1
D: TRBD1
DNA: TGCGCCAGCCGCAGGGGGTTTCTGAACACTGAAGCTTTCTTT
CDR3: CASRRGFLNTEAFF

V: TRBV6-2/TRBV6-3
size: many
J: TRBJ2-3
D: -
DNA: TGTGCCAGCACCAACCCCCGGGACACCACCACAGATACGCAGTATTTT
CDR3: CASTNPRDTTTDTQYF

V: TRBV5-5
size: many
J: TRBJ1-1
D: TRBD1
DNA: TGTGCCAGCATCACGGACAGGGTAGCTTTCTTT
CDR3: CASITDRVAFF

V: TRBV3-1
size: few
J: TRBJ2-5
D: -
DNA: TGTGCCAGCAGCCAAGGCAGAACAACGGAGACCCAGTACTTC
CDR3: CASSQGRTTETQYF

V: TRBV5-1
size: few
J: TRBJ2-1
D: -
DNA: TGCGCCAGCAGCTTCATTAGCTCTGATGAGCAGTTCTTC
CDR3: CASSFISSDEQFF

V: TRBV7-2
size: many
J: TRBJ1-2
D: -
DNA: TGTGCCAGCACCCCCGACAGACCTCGGGGCTACACCTTC
CDR3: CASTPDRPRGYTF

V: TRBV12-3/TRBV12-4
size: -
J: TRBJ2-3
D: -
DNA: TGTGCCAGCAGTTTCTCCCCCGCGGGCACAGATACGCAGTATTTT
CDR3: CASSFSPAGTDTQYF

V: TRBV7-2
size: many
J: TRBJ2-3
D: -
DNA: TGTGCCAGCAGCCTGGTTTGGGAGGGGGCAGATACGCAGTATTTT
CDR3: CASSLVWEGADTQYF

V: TRBV7-2
size: many
J: TRBJ2-7
D: TRBD2
DNA: TGTGCCAGCAGCTCGGACCGGGACTACTTCTACGAGCAGTACTTC
CDR3: CASSSDRDYFYEQYF

V: TRBV2
size: few
J: TRBJ1-2
D: TRBD1
DNA: TGTGCCAGCAGCCGGGACAGGGGAGCTAACTATGGCTACACCTTC
CDR3: CASSRDRGANYGYTF

V: TRBV5-1
size: -
J: TRBJ2-1
D: -
DNA: TGCGCCAGCAGCCCGCCTAGCGCGGACATCACTTACAATGAGCAGTTCTTC
CDR3: CASSPPSADITYNEQFF

V: TRBV7-2
size: few
J: TRBJ2-4
D: -
DNA: TGTGCCAGCAGCTTAGGACAGGCAAACATTCAGTACTTC
CDR3: CASSLGQANIQYF

V: TRBV5-5
size: many
J: TRBJ1-2
D: -
DNA: TGTGCCAGCAGCTTAGGACAGAAAACCCTCTATGGCTACACCTTC
CDR3: CASSLGQKTLYGYTF

V: TRBV7-9
size: many
J: TRBJ2-2
D: -
DNA: TGTGCCAGCAGCTTAACGGCCAGAGTCACCGGGGAGCTGTTTTTT
CDR3: CASSLTARVTGELFF

V: TRBV5-1
size: many
J: TRBJ2-1
D: -
DNA: TGCGCCAGCAGCTTGGATGGTGGAAACTACAATGAGCAGTTCTTC
CDR3: CASSLDGGNYNEQFF

V: TRBV9
size: few
J: TRBJ2-1
D: TRBD1
DNA: TGTGCCAGCAACTACGCAGGGGGCGGGGATGAGCAGTTCTTC
CDR3: CASNYAGGGDEQFF

V: TRBV5-5
size: -
J: TRBJ1-2
D: -
DNA: TGTGCCAGCAGCCCCGCGAGGGGACGTGGCTACACCTTC
CDR3: CASSPARGRGYTF

V: TRBV7-3
size: few
J: TRBJ2-3
D: TRBD2
DNA: TGTGCCAGCAGCATCGGACTAGCGGACACAGATACGCAGTATTTT
CDR3: CASSIGLADTDTQYF

V: TRBV29-1
size: few
J: TRBJ2-3
D: -
DNA: TGCAGCGTTAACAAGCAAAGCGGCAGTCCCCCAGATACGCAGTATTTT
CDR3: CSVNKQSGSPPDTQYF

V: TRBV4-1
size: many
J: TRBJ1-2
D: -
DNA: TGCGCCAGCAGCCAGTCGGTCCAGGACTATGGCTACACCTTC
CDR3: CASSQSVQDYGYTF

V: TRBV7-2
size: few
J: TRBJ1-6
D: -
DNA: TGTGCCAGCAGCCCATCATGGGGCCGTGAAAATTCACCCCTCCACTTT
CDR3: CASSPSWGRENSPLHF

V: TRBV5-5
size: many
J: TRBJ2-1
D: -
DNA: TGTGCCAGCAGCTTGGAATCCAGCTCCTACAATGAGCAGTTCTTC
CDR3: CASSLESSSYNEQFF